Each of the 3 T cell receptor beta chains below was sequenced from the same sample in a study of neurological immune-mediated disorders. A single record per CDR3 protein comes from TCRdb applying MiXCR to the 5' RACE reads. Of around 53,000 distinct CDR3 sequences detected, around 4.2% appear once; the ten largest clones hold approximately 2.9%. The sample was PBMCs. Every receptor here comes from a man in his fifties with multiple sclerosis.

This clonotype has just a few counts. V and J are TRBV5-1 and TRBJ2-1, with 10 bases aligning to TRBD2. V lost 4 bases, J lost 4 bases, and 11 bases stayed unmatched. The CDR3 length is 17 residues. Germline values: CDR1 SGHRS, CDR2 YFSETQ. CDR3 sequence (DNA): TGCGCCAGCAGCCCTGTCCGTCTAGCGGGAGATTACAATGAGCAGTTCTTC. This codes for CASSPVRLAGDYNEQFF.

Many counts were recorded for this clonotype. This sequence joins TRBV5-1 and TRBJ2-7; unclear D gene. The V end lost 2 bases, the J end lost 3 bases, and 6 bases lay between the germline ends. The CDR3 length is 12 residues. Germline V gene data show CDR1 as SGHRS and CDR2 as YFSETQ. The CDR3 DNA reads TGCGCCAGCAGCTTAACCCGCTACGAGCAGTACTTC. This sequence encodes CASSLTRYEQYF.

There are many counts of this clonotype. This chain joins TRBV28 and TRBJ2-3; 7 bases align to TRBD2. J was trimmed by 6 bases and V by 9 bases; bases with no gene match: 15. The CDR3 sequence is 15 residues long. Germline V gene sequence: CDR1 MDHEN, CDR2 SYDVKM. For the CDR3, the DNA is TGTGCCAGTAACCCGCGGGACTACAGGCGGGATACGCAGTATTTT. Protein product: CASNPRDYRRDTQYF.